Sequencing of this TCR beta chain was carried out in a study of CD8 T cells in Susac syndrome (dated by TCRdb to 2018 to 2020). General notes on the study: Repertoire sequencing was used to test whether CD8+ T cell activation and differentiation in Susac syndrome was antigen driven.

To note about this clonotype: Its recognized antigen is unknown. Nothing much larger sits one base from this clone, and base qualities are not available.

CDR1 LGHDT and CDR2 YNNKEL were looked up in the germline V gene (reference sequence). V is pared back by 0 bases and J by 8 bases, with 7 bases lying between the germline termini. The CDR3 numbers 12 residues from cysteine through phenylalanine. Here the CDR3 DNA is all that survives: 36 bases in frame from base 1. Points the paper makes about the study in general: The TCR sequencing and HLA analysis was acknowledged to have included a relatively small number of individuals.

Peripheral blood CD8+ and CD4+ T cells from healthy donors, Susac syndrome patients and multiple sclerosis patients were profiled using high-throughput TCR beta sequencing. Treatment-naive patients with stable or active relapsing-remitting disease fulfilling revised McDonald criteria were used as multiple sclerosis controls. Bulk CD8+ and CD4+ T cells were purified by magnetic negative isolation, whereas CD8+ TEMRA cells were enriched by FACS. Blood was drawn into EDTA tubes, processed within 24 hours, and PBMCs were isolated by density gradient centrifugation. PBMCs intended for TCR sequencing were frozen in liquid nitrogen and were later thawed in a 37 degrees C water bath. The sorted or isolated CD4+, CD8+ and CD8+ TEMRA cells had a purity of 90% or higher. RNA was extracted with the RNeasy kit and roughly 0.45 to 1 ug was reverse transcribed using random hexamers. The immunoSEQ multiplex PCR assay, covering 54 Vbeta and 13 Jbeta segments, was used to amplify TCR beta CDR3 regions. PCR amplification bias was corrected using a synthetic template baseline for primer optimization and computational correction. The original pipeline was this. Reads were assigned to V, D and J genes according to IMGT and analyzed in immunoSEQ Analyzer, with only productive sequences retained. To calculate clonality, Shannon entropy was normalized by log2 of the number of productive unique sequences and then subtracted from one. For each patient and control, public and private clones were evaluated within the 100 most prevalent clones. Clones were defined as Susac-specific when absent from the healthy and MS cohorts, from over a thousand published viral clones and from other ImmuneACCESS disease sequences. TCRdb passed the public sequencing reads through fastp at Q25 and MiXCR, retaining productive beta sequences. Entries that share a CDR3 protein sequence are merged under the most common genes and DNA. TCRdb, rather than the study authors, made the V and J calls. This sample is represented by about 200,000 distinct CDR3 sequences; nearly 95% of them were singletons. 0.093% of the sample goes to the ten largest clones.

The chain employs TRBV3-1 and TRBJ1-1, with the identity of the D gene unclear. This sequence was found in a human donor with multiple sclerosis. Specimen: CD4+ T cells from PBMCs. The CDR3 region reads CASSQDPFEAFF. At the DNA level, the sequence is TGTGCCAGCAGCCAAGACCCCTTCGAAGCTTTCTTT.